This record covers a single T cell receptor beta chain. Its antigen remains unidentified. No much larger clone is present one base from it, and per-base qualities are unavailable. Each collaborating institution followed its own protocols to collect whole blood in K2EDTA tubes. Collaborator samples were shipped for TCRbeta analysis as frozen whole blood, isolated PBMCs, or DNA extracted from either sample type. This entry comes from a study of blood T cell repertoires in COVID-19 (dated by TCRdb to about 2020). Some background on the complete study: Samples covering the acute and convalescent phases of COVID-19 were provided by collaborators in the United States, Italy and Spain. The material from the prospective study consisted of cDNA or gDNA derived from T cells, B-cell-depleted T cells, or PBMCs. Subjects who had been exposed to COVID-19, were actively infected with it, or had recovered from it provided the deeply sampled blood TCRbeta repertoires that made up the dataset. The repertoires were made available in a free public database intended to serve as a resource for research on the immune response to SARS-CoV-2. Samples were obtained from the ongoing ImmuneRACE study (first 160 participants) and from about 1,300 subjects provided by 6 global collaborators. Sample metadata almost always included a de-identified subject ID, COVID-19 status, age in years and sex. Where HLA class I and class II types were available, the types were taken from metadata supplied by the sample provider, not from assay-based typing. What the work shows at the level of the full study, not this receptor alone: The amount of clinical and demographic metadata varied by source and participant and was provided uncurated.

The germline V gene (reference sequence) yields MNHNY for CDR1 and SVGAGI for CDR2. From its cysteine to its phenylalanine, the CDR3 spans 14 amino acids. The DNA shown is the 42-base CDR3, in frame from base 1. The trim is 5 bases for V and 2 bases for J, with a gap of 12 bases between the germline ends. TCRbeta CDR3 regions were amplified from genomic DNA by means of the immunoSEQ Assay, a bias-controlled multiplex PCR. Concerning the study's data processing: Nucleated cell counts per sample were estimated from amplification of reference gene primers within the assay. To quantify the absolute abundance of each unique TCRbeta CDR3 rearrangement, sequence reads were collapsed and filtered. For each sample, productive Simpson clonality was calculated as the square root of Simpson's diversity index across productive rearrangements. TCRdb's version of the immuneACCESS table is confined to in-frame rearrangements and falls short of the full clone set. An unresolved V gene accounts for under half of the shortfall where checked; the remainder is of unknown origin. From that table come the V and J calls and clone size; the DNA was used to work out D and trimming. This sample is represented by about 140,000 clones; about 80% of them were singletons. The top ten clones comprise 35% to 50% of the sample.

The V gene is TRBV6-6 and the J gene is TRBJ1-2; the D gene is perhaps TRBD1, on 6 matching bases. Specimen: peripheral blood. This clonotype was obtained from a human donor in a cohort sampled during active COVID-19. The CDR3 protein: CASSPTGINYGYTF. The sequence in DNA is TGTGCCAGCAGTCCTACAGGGATAAACTATGGCTACACCTTC.